The clone carrying this TCR beta chain was recorded only once. Its target is not known. The same CDR3 arises from other DNA sequences in this sample as well. The healthy adult donors were HIV-negative and reported no recent acute infections or vaccinations. The source of the sample is a study of shared clonotypes between healthy human individuals. Overall study results and limits: Relative to memory subsets, naive subsets generally showed larger estimated richness. Lower generation probabilities were found for non-shared clonotypes than for those shared by all four donors.

Sequenced by immunoSEQ multiplex PCR; TCRdb stores in-frame clones only, minus some. The sample carries roughly 2 million clones, about 94% recorded once. This CDR3 is 13 amino acids long. Trimming removed 4 bases from V and 2 bases from J, with 8 bases in between. Germline CDR1 and CDR2: LNHDA and SQIVND (reference sequence). The chain couples TRBV19 to TRBJ1-1; TRBD1 might be the D (5 bases). Sequencing was done on a sample of naive CD4+ T cells sorted from blood. The subset is: CD45RA+ positively selected. The sequence was obtained from a man aged 18 to 30 in good health. The CDR3 loop reads CASSKTGNTEAFF. The CDR3 coding sequence is TGTGCCAGTAGTAAAACAGGTAACACTGAAGCTTTCTTT. Full variable domain (rest looked up from reference TRBV19 and TRBJ1-1): DGGITQSPKYLFRKEGQNVTLSCEQNLNHDAMYWYRQDPGQGLRLIYYSQIVNDFQKGDIAEGYSVSREKKESFPLTVTSAQKNPTAFYLCASSKTGNTEAFFGQGTRLTVV.